This T cell receptor beta chain came from a study of blood T cell repertoires in COVID-19. This table comes from immunoSEQ multiplex PCR, and its TCRdb copy is limited to in-frame clones, with some not included. This sample has around 190,000 clones; approximately 80% occur once, and the top ten carry roughly 8.7%. Germline V gene sequence: CDR1 SEHNR, CDR2 FQNEAQ (reference sequence). CDR3 length equals 16 residues. With V trimmed by 5 bases and J by 0 bases, 6 bases remained unmatched. The sequence derives from a woman between 50 and 59 years old with active or convalescent COVID-19. The sequencing input was peripheral blood. The J gene is TRBJ1-5, the V gene TRBV7-9, with 8 bases fitting TRBD1. The CDR3, as DNA: TGTGCCAGCAGCCCCGGGACAGGCAATAGCAATCAGCCCCAGCATTTT. Translated, it gives CASSPGTGNSNQPQHF.